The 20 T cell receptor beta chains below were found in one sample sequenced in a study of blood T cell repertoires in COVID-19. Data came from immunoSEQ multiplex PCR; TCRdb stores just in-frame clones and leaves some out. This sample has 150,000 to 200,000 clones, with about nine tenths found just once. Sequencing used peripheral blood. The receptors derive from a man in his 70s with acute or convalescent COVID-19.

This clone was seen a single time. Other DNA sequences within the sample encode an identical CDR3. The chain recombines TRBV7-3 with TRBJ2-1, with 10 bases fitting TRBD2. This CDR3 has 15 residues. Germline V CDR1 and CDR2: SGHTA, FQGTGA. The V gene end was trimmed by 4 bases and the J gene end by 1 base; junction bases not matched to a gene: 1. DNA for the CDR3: TGTGCCAGCAGCTCTAGCGGGGGATCCTACAATGAGCAGTTCTTC. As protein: CASSSSGGSYNEQFF.

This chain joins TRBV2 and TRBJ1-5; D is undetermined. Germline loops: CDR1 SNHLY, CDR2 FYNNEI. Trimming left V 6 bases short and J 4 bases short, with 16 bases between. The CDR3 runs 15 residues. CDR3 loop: CASRFTRETNQPQHF. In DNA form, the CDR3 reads TGTGCCAGCAGATTCACCCGGGAAACAAATCAGCCCCAGCATTTT.

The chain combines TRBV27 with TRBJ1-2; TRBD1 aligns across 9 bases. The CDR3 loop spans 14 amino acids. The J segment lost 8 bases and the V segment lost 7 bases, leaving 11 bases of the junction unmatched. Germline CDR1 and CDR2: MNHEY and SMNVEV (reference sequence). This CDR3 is CASKIAGTGYGYTF. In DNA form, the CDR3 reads TGTGCCAGCAAAATCGCCGGGACAGGGTACGGCTACACCTTC.

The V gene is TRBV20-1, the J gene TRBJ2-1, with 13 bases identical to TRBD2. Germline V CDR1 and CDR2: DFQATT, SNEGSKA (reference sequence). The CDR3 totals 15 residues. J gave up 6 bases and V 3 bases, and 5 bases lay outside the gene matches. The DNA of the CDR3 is TGCAGTGCTAGTGGACTAGCGGGAGACGCCAATGAGCAGTTCTTC. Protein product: CSASGLAGDANEQFF.

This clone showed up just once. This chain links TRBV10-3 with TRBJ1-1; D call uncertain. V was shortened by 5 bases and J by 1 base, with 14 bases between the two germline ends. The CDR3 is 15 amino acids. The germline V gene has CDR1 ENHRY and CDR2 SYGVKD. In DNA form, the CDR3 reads TGTGCCATCAGTATAACCAGGAACCCGAACACTGAAGCTTTCTTT. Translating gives CAISITRNPNTEAFF.

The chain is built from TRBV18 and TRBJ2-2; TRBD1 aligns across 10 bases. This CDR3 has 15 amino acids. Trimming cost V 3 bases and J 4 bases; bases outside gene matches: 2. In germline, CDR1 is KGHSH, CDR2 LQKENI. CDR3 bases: TGTGCCAGCTCACCGGGACAGGGGTTCACCGGGGAGCTGTTTTTT. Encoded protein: CASSPGQGFTGELFF.

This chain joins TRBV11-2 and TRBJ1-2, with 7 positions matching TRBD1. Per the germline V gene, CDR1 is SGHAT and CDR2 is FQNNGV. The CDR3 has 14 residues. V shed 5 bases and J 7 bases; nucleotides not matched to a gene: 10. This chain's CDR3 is CASSISRTGLGYTF. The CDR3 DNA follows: TGTGCCAGCAGCATCTCTAGGACAGGACTTGGCTACACCTTC.

The CDR3 reads CASSQGADETQYF. The CDR3 coding sequence is TGTGCCAGCAGCCAAGGGGCGGACGAGACCCAGTACTTC. The chain couples TRBV7-3 to TRBJ2-5; D may be TRBD1 (5 bases). Trimming cost V 5 bases and J 5 bases, with 12 bases left between them. Germline assignment: CDR1 SGHTA and CDR2 FQGTGA. This CDR3 spans 13 amino acids.

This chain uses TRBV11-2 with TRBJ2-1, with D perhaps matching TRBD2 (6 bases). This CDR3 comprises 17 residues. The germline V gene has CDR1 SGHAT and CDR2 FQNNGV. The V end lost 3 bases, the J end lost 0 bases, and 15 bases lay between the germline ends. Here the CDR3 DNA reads TGTGCCAGCAGCTTTAGCGTCCAGCGGGCCTCCTACAATGAGCAGTTCTTC. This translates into CASSFSVQRASYNEQFF.

The CDR3: CASRTSGHGDMNTEAFF. DNA for the CDR3: TGCGCCAGCAGAACCTCGGGACATGGAGATATGAACACTGAAGCTTTCTTT. The rearrangement links TRBV4-3 to TRBJ1-1, with D possibly being TRBD1 (6 bases). V lost 6 bases and J 0 bases, leaving 20 bases between the germline ends. The germline V gene encodes CDR1 LGHNA and CDR2 YSLEER. The CDR3 totals 17 residues.

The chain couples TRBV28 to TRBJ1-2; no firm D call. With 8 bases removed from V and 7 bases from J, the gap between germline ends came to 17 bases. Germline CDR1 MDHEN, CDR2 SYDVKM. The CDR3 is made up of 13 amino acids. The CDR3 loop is CASVSPGKAGYTF. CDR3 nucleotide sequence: TGTGCCAGCGTATCACCGGGGAAAGCTGGCTACACCTTC.

The DNA for the CDR3 is TGTGCCAGCAGTCGGGACAGGGATTCAGATACGCAGTATTTT. Its protein product is CASSRDRDSDTQYF. V is TRBV6-4 and J is TRBJ2-3; 9 positions agree with TRBD1. CDR1 is MRHNA, CDR2 SNTAGT, per germline. The CDR3 extends over 14 amino acids. V lost 5 bases and J lost 4; bases outside the gene matches: 4.

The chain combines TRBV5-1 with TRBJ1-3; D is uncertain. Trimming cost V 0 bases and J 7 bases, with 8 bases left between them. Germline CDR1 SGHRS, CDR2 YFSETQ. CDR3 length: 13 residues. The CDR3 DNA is TGCGCCAGCAGCTTGGTGGCGGGGAACACCATATATTTT. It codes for CASSLVAGNTIYF.

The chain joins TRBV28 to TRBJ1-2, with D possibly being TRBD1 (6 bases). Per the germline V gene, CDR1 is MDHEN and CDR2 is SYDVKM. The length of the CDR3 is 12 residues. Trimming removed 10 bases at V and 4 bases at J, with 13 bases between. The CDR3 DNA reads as TGTGCCACAGGGGTGGCAGTCTATGGCTACACCTTC. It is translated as CATGVAVYGYTF.

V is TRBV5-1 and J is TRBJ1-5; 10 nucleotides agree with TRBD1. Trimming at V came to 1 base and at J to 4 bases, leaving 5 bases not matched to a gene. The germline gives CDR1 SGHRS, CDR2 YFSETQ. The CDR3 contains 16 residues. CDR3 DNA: TGCGCCAGCAGCTTGCAAGGGACAGGGGAAAATCAGCCCCAGCATTTT. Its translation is CASSLQGTGENQPQHF.

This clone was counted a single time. CDR3 sequence: CASSSGPQLETQYF. CDR3 nucleotide sequence: TGCGCCAGCAGCTCAGGTCCACAGCTAGAGACCCAGTACTTC. The chain uses TRBV5-1 and TRBJ2-5; D remains unclear. CDR1 is SGHRS and CDR2 is YFSETQ in the germline V gene. The CDR3 length is 14 residues. V lost 3 bases to trimming and J lost 4 bases, with 13 bases between them. Supplemented by reference TRBV5-1 and TRBJ2-5, the full variable domain reads KAGVTQTPRYLIKTRGQQVTLSCSPISGHRSVSWYQQTPGQGLQFLFEYFSETQRNKGNFPGRFSGRQFSNSRSEMNVSTLELGDSALYLCASSSGPQLETQYFGPGTRLLVL.

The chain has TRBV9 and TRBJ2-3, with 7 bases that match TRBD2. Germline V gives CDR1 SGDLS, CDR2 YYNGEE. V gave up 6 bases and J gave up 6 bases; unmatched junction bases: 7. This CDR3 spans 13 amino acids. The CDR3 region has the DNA TGTGCCAGCAAGCGGGGACCTGGGGATACGCAGTATTTT. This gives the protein CASKRGPGDTQYF.

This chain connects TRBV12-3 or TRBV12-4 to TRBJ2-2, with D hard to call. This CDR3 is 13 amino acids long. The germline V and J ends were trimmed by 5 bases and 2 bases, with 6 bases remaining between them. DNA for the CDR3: TGTGCCAGCAGTACACAAAACACCGGGGAGCTGTTTTTT. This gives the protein CASSTQNTGELFF.

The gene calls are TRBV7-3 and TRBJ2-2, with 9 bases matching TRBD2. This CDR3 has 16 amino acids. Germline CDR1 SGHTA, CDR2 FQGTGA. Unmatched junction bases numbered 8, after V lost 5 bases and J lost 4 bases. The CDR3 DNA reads TGTGCCAGCAGCCCAAAGCCTAGCGGGGCCACCGGGGAGCTGTTTTTT. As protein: CASSPKPSGATGELFF. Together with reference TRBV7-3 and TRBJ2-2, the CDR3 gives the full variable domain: GAGVSQTPSNKVTEKGKYVELRCDPISGHTALYWYRQSLGQGPEFLIYFQGTGAADDSGLPNDRFFAVRPEGSVSTLKIQRTERGDSAVYLCASSPKPSGATGELFFGEGSRLTVL.

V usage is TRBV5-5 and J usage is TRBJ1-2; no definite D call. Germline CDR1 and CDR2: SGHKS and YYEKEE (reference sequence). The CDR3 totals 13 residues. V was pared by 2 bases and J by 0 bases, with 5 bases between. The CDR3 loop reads CASSFVTNYGYTF. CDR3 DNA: TGTGCCAGCAGCTTCGTTACTAACTATGGCTACACCTTC.